This passage covers 2 T cell receptor beta chains from one sample sequenced in a study of blood T cell repertoires in COVID-19. Clones were read by immunoSEQ multiplex PCR, and TCRdb kept only the in-frame ones, dropping some. The table lists 55,000 to 80,000 clones, roughly 68% of them singletons. Specimen: peripheral blood. These TCRs come from an elderly woman with acute or convalescent COVID-19.

The chain combines TRBV29-1 with TRBJ2-2; TRBD1 aligns across 12 bases. The ends lost 6 bases at V and 4 bases at J; junction bases unmatched: 3. The germline gives CDR1 SQVTM, CDR2 ANQGSEA. This CDR3 is 14 amino acids long. The CDR3: CSVGTGGFTGELFF. CDR3 coding DNA: TGCAGCGTGGGGACAGGGGGCTTCACCGGGGAGCTGTTTTTT.

This sequence joins TRBV19 and TRBJ2-2; TRBD2 agrees at 11 bases. Germline V gives CDR1 LNHDA, CDR2 SQIVND (reference sequence). With 1 base clipped from V and 2 bases from J, the junction kept 6 bases outside the gene matches. This CDR3 is 18 amino acids long. The CDR3 spells CASSIVNSGRANTGELFF. The CDR3, as DNA: TGTGCCAGTAGTATAGTGAATAGCGGGAGGGCCAACACCGGGGAGCTGTTTTTT.